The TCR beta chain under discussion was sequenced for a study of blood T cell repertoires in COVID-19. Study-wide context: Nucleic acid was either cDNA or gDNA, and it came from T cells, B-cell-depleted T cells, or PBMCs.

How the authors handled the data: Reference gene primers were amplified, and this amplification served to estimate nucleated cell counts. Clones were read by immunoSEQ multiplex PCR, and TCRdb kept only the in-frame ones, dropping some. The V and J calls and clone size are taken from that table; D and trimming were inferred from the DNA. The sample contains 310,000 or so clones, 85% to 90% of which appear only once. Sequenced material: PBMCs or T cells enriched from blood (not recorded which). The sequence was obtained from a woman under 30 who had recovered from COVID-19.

CDR3 sequence: CASSLEGRQVIFEAFF. For the CDR3, the DNA is TGTGCCAGCAGCTTAGAGGGGCGGCAGGTGATTTTCGAAGCTTTCTTT. This chain links TRBV7-9 with TRBJ1-1; D may be TRBD1 (5 bases). Germline V gene sequence: CDR1 SEHNR, CDR2 FQNEAQ (reference sequence). This CDR3 has 16 amino acids. V was shortened by 1 base and J by 8 bases, with 20 bases between the two germline ends.